The 26 T cell receptor beta chains below were found in one sample sequenced in a study of blood T cell repertoires in COVID-19. TCRdb's copy holds only in-frame clones and misses some; the assay was immunoSEQ multiplex PCR. The data hold around 290,000 clones, with approximately 86% observed a single time. The sample comprised PBMCs or T cells enriched from blood (not recorded which). These receptors originate from a woman under 30 who had recovered from COVID-19.

The chain joins TRBV9 to TRBJ2-3, with D possibly matching TRBD2 (5 bases). The CDR3 runs to 14 residues. The V gene lost 0 bases and the J gene lost 1 base, with 6 bases spanning the gap. In germline, CDR1 is SGDLS, CDR2 YYNGEE. The CDR3 loop reads CASSVELGTDTQYF. The CDR3 DNA follows: TGTGCCAGCAGCGTAGAACTAGGCACAGATACGCAGTATTTT.

The V call is TRBV6-5, the J call TRBJ2-5, with a tentative D call TRBD2 (7 bases). Germline V gene lookup returns CDR1 MNHEY and CDR2 SVGAGI. The V gene lost 4 bases and the J gene lost 5 bases, with 17 bases spanning the gap. The CDR3 has 15 residues. The CDR3 DNA sequence: TGTGCCAGCAGTTCTGGGGGGCGCGGGGGTGAGACCCAGTACTTC. It yields the protein CASSSGGRGGETQYF.

CDR3 sequence (DNA): TGTGCCAGCAGCTCCCAGGGGTTAAGTAATTCACCCCTCCACTTT. Amino acids: CASSSQGLSNSPLHF. The chain links TRBV7-9 to TRBJ1-6; tentative D call: TRBD1 (6 bases). The V gene's germline CDR1 is SEHNR and CDR2 FQNEAQ (reference sequence). The CDR3 is 15 amino acids. The germline V and J ends were trimmed by 4 bases and 6 bases, with 13 bases remaining between them.

The CDR3 sequence: CASSYRSGGPSYEQYF. The CDR3 bases are TGTGCCAGCAGCTACCGAAGTGGGGGCCCCTCCTACGAGCAGTACTTC. The V and J genes are TRBV5-4 and TRBJ2-7; D may be TRBD1 (6 bases). The germline gives CDR1 SGHNT, CDR2 YYREEE (reference sequence). This CDR3 contains 16 residues. Trimming cost V 3 bases and J 0 bases, with 16 bases left between them.

This clone was picked up a small number of times. This rearrangement joins TRBV24-1 to TRBJ2-3; perhaps TRBD2 as D (6 bases). V was pared by 7 bases and J by 3 bases, with 13 bases between. The CDR3 is 14 residues long. Per the germline V gene, CDR1 is KGHDR and CDR2 is SFDVKD. The CDR3, as DNA: TGTGCCACCAGAGGTGGAGGGCTGACAGATACGCAGTATTTT. It yields the protein CATRGGGLTDTQYF.

The V call is TRBV28, the J call TRBJ1-5; D not certain. The germline V gene has CDR1 MDHEN and CDR2 SYDVKM. The CDR3 runs to 15 residues. The germline V and J ends were trimmed by 3 bases and 0 bases, with 9 bases remaining between them. The DNA of the CDR3 is TGTGCCAGCAGTTTCAATAGCAATAGCAATCAGCCCCAGCATTTT. It encodes CASSFNSNSNQPQHF.

V gene TRBV11-2 combines with J gene TRBJ1-1, with D hard to call. Trimming took off 1 base at V and 0 bases at J, with 9 bases between the two ends. This CDR3 comprises 15 residues. Germline V gene data show CDR1 as SGHAT and CDR2 as FQNNGV. DNA of the CDR3: TGTGCCAGCAGCTTAGTGATTGCAGTGAACACTGAAGCTTTCTTT. It is translated as CASSLVIAVNTEAFF.

This sequence joins TRBV6-4 and TRBJ2-1; a possible D gene is TRBD2 (5 bases). Per germline, CDR1 MRHNA and CDR2 SNTAGT. The CDR3 runs to 14 residues. With 10 bases removed from V and 1 base from J, the gap between germline ends came to 14 bases. The CDR3, as DNA: TGTGCCACCCCGACCGGGAATTCCTACAATGAGCAGTTCTTC. Protein: CATPTGNSYNEQFF.

Details on this clone: This CDR3 is also generated by other DNA sequences in the sample. The V and J genes are TRBV5-1 and TRBJ1-1; perhaps TRBD1 as D (6 bases). Germline V CDR1 and CDR2: SGHRS, YFSETQ. There are 14 residues in the CDR3. Deletions cut 4 bases from V and 1 base from J, with 11 bases between. The CDR3 is CASSLLQGNTEAFF. The CDR3 DNA sequence: TGCGCCAGCAGCCTTCTACAGGGGAACACTGAAGCTTTCTTT.

The gene calls are TRBV28 and TRBJ2-1; 10 nucleotides match TRBD1. Germline CDR1 is MDHEN and CDR2 is SYDVKM. Germline trimming cut 6 bases from V and 8 bases from J; bases unmatched to any gene: 7. The CDR3 covers 14 residues. CDR3 in DNA: TGTGCCAGCAGGAGTGACAGGGGGCGCGATGAGCAGTTCTTC. It is translated as CASRSDRGRDEQFF.

This chain joins TRBV27 and TRBJ2-3; TRBD1 agrees at 10 bases. V shed 6 bases and J 5 bases; nucleotides not matched to a gene: 17. The CDR3 is 18 amino acids. Germline V lookup: CDR1 MNHEY, CDR2 SMNVEV (reference sequence). CDR3 in DNA: TGTGCCAGCAGCCTGGGACAGGGGTTACAAAGTTCGGGAGATACGCAGTATTTT. It yields the protein CASSLGQGLQSSGDTQYF.

The genes are TRBV7-9 and TRBJ2-3, with 10 bases fitting TRBD2. CDR1 is SEHNR, CDR2 FQNEAQ, per germline (reference sequence). Trimming at V came to 5 bases and at J to 2 bases, leaving 7 bases not matched to a gene. CDR3 length equals 16 residues. The CDR3 DNA follows: TGTGCCAGCAGCCCAGGACTAGCGGCCCACACAGATACGCAGTATTTT. This translates into CASSPGLAAHTDTQYF. The full variable domain, in which reference TRBV7-9 and TRBJ2-3 provide the parts outside the CDR3, is DTGVSQNPRHKITKRGQNVTFRCDPISEHNRLYWYRQTLGQGPEFLTYFQNEAQLEKSRLLSDRFSAERPKGSFSTLEIQRTEQGDSAMYLCASSPGLAAHTDTQYFGPGTRLTVL.

V is TRBV14 and J is TRBJ1-2, with 10 positions matching TRBD1. The CDR3 runs to 14 residues. In germline, CDR1 is SGHDN, CDR2 FVKESK. Trimming cost V 5 bases and J 7 bases; bases outside gene matches: 7. CDR3 in DNA: TGTGCCAGCAGCAGCGGACAGGGGGAGGGTGGCTACACCTTC. Its protein is CASSSGQGEGGYTF.

The chain has TRBV10-2 and TRBJ2-7; the match to TRBD1 covers 10 bases. The V segment lost 4 bases and the J segment 2 bases; nucleotides outside the gene matches: 2. Germline CDR1 reads WSHSY; CDR2 reads SAAADI. The CDR3 sequence is 14 residues long. The CDR3 DNA is TGCGCCAGCAGTGTGGGACAGGGGACCTACGAGCAGTACTTC. This codes for CASSVGQGTYEQYF.

The J gene is TRBJ2-1, the V gene TRBV28, with 12 bases that match TRBD2. Trimming took 5 bases from V and 4 from J; bases not matched to a gene: 6. The germline CDR1 and CDR2 sequences are MDHEN and SYDVKM. The CDR3 consists of 16 residues. The CDR3 DNA follows: TGTGCCAGCAGTCGAGGACTAGCGGGACTATACAATGAGCAGTTCTTC. Translation: CASSRGLAGLYNEQFF.

This chain uses TRBV19 with TRBJ2-7; TRBD1 aligns across 9 bases. With V trimmed by 8 bases and J by 5 bases, 4 bases remained unmatched. Per the germline V gene, CDR1 is LNHDA and CDR2 is SQIVND (reference sequence). This CDR3 region has 12 residues. The CDR3 DNA reads TGTGCCAGTTCCGACAGGGGGGACGAGCAGTACTTC. Translating it yields CASSDRGDEQYF. Variable domain in full (rest from reference TRBV19 and TRBJ2-7): DGGITQSPKYLFRKEGQNVTLSCEQNLNHDAMYWYRQDPGQGLRLIYYSQIVNDFQKGDIAEGYSVSREKKESFPLTVTSAQKNPTAFYLCASSDRGDEQYFGPGTRLTVT.

The gene calls are TRBV7-9 and TRBJ1-1; 11 bases are a match to TRBD1. Per germline, CDR1 SEHNR and CDR2 FQNEAQ (reference sequence). J gave up 10 bases and V 5 bases, and 6 bases lay outside the gene matches. This CDR3 has 13 amino acids. The CDR3 sequence: CASSPRTGGSAFF. CDR3 in DNA: TGTGCCAGCAGCCCGAGGACAGGGGGCTCAGCTTTCTTT.

J is TRBJ2-1 and V is TRBV18, with a possible D match to TRBD2 (6 bases). V shed 4 bases and J shed 4 bases, with 17 bases lying between them. The CDR3 has 16 amino acids. Germline V lookup: CDR1 KGHSH, CDR2 LQKENI. This chain's CDR3 is CASSHRTGVSYNEQFF. As DNA, the CDR3 is TGTGCCAGCTCACACCGAACGGGAGTTTCGTACAATGAGCAGTTCTTC.

V is TRBV28 and J is TRBJ1-2; no firm D call. Between the trimmed V and J ends, which lost 10 bases and 0 bases, there was a span of 6 bases. Germline CDR1 reads MDHEN; CDR2 reads SYDVKM. The CDR3 has 11 residues. CDR3 region: CATYTNYGYTF. CDR3 bases: TGTGCCACCTATACTAACTATGGCTACACCTTC.

This chain joins TRBV5-1 and TRBJ2-2; TRBD2 aligns across 12 bases. V lost 2 bases to trimming and J lost 4 bases; unmatched junction nucleotides: 6. The germline V gene has CDR1 SGHRS and CDR2 YFSETQ. CDR3 length equals 17 residues. CDR3 amino acids: CASSLSSGGASTGELFF. For the CDR3, the DNA is TGCGCCAGCAGCTTATCTAGCGGGGGGGCGAGCACCGGGGAGCTGTTTTTT.

This chain joins TRBV7-6 and TRBJ2-2, with D uncertain. The V end was cut by 2 bases, the J end by 5 bases, with 9 bases between. This CDR3 contains 14 residues. Germline values: CDR1 SGHVS, CDR2 FNYEAQ. The CDR3 loop reads CASSLNGGTGELFF. For the CDR3, the DNA is TGTGCCAGCAGCTTAAATGGCGGAACCGGGGAGCTGTTTTTT.

CDR3 loop: CASSQVGSYEQYF. DNA for the CDR3: TGCGCCAGCAGCCAAGTGGGCAGCTACGAGCAGTACTTC. The V call is TRBV4-1, the J call TRBJ2-7; D unresolved. Per germline, CDR1 MGHRA and CDR2 YSYEKL. The CDR3 is 13 residues long. V was clipped by 1 base and J by 3 bases, with 7 bases between them.

As concerns this clone: The junction does not match germline at one end; this may be a read error. The CDR3 reads CAWSVINLAGQQESQYF. CDR3 bases: TGTGCCTGGAGTGTAATTAATCTAGCGGGCCAACAAGAGAGCCAGTACTTC. The rearrangement links TRBV30 to TRBJ2-5; 8 bases are a match to TRBD2. The CDR3 runs to 17 residues. The germline V gene encodes CDR1 GTSNPN and CDR2 SVGIG (reference sequence). The full variable domain, rest sourced from reference TRBV30 and TRBJ2-5, is SQTIHQWPATLVQPVGSPLSLECTVEGTSNPNLYWYRQAAGRGLQLLFYSVGIGQISSEVPQNLSASRPQDRQFILSSKKLLLSDSGFYLCAWSVINLAGQQESQYFGPGTRLLVL.

The chain links TRBV27 to TRBJ1-2, with a weak D call TRBD1 (5 bases). The germline gives CDR1 MNHEY, CDR2 SMNVEV (reference sequence). V lost 5 bases to trimming and J lost 3 bases, with 10 bases between them. The CDR3 totals 13 residues. The CDR3 region is CASSAPGDYGYTF. In nucleotides, the CDR3 is TGTGCCAGCAGTGCCCCGGGGGACTATGGCTACACCTTC.

This chain uses TRBV5-5 with TRBJ1-1, with D possibly matching TRBD1 (6 bases). The germline V gene encodes CDR1 SGHKS and CDR2 YYEKEE (reference sequence). Trimming left V 2 bases short and J 5 bases short, with 10 bases between. This CDR3 contains 13 residues. In DNA, the CDR3 is TGTGCCAGCAGCTTAGGGGGAGATACTGAAGCTTTCTTT. Translating it yields CASSLGGDTEAFF.

The gene calls are TRBV10-2 and TRBJ2-2; 7 bases align to TRBD2. Germline-derived CDR1 and CDR2 are WSHSY and SAAADI. This CDR3 contains 14 residues. V lost 6 bases to trimming and J lost 7 bases; unmatched junction nucleotides: 8. CDR3 DNA: TGCGCCAGCAGAGAAGGGACTATGTACGGGGAGCTGTTTTTT. Its translation: CASREGTMYGELFF.